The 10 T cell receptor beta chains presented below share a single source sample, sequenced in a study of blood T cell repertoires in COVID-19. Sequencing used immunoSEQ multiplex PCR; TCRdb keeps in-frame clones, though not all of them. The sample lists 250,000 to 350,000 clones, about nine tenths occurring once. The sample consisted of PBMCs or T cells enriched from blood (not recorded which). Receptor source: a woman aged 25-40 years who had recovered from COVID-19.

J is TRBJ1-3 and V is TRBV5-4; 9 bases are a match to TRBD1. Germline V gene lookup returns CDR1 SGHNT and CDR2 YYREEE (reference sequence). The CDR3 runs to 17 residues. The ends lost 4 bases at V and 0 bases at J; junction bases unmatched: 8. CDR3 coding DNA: TGTGCCAGCAGCCCCGGGACAGGGAGGATCTCTGGAAACACCATATATTTT. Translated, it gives CASSPGTGRISGNTIYF. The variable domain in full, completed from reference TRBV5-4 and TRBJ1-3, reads ETGVTQSPTHLIKTRGQQVTLRCSSQSGHNTVSWYQQALGQGPQFIFQYYREEENGRGNFPPRFSGLQFPNYSSELNVNALELDDSALYLCASSPGTGRISGNTIYFGEGSWLTVV.

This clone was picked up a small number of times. The CDR3 here is CASSLGFLGTHRELFF. The CDR3 coding sequence is TGTGCCAGCAGCTTAGGGTTCCTGGGGACACACCGGGAGCTGTTTTTT. The J gene is TRBJ2-2, the V gene TRBV7-2, with D possibly TRBD1 on 6 matching bases. The CDR3 runs to 16 residues. Per the germline V gene, CDR1 is SGHTA and CDR2 is FQGNSA. Trimming pared 1 base from V and 9 bases from J, leaving 18 bases between.

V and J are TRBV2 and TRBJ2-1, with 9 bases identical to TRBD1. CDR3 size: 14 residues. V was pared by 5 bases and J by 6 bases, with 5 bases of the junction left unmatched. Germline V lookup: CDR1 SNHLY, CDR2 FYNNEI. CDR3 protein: CASSRTGVVNEQFF. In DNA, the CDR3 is TGTGCCAGCAGTAGGACAGGGGTGGTCAATGAGCAGTTCTTC.

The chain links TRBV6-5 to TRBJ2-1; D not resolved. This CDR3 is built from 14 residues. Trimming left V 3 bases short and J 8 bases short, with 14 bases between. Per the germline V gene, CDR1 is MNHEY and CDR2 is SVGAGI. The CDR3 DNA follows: TGTGCCAGCAGTTATAAGCCGTCTGACTATGAGCAGTTCTTC. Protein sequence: CASSYKPSDYEQFF.

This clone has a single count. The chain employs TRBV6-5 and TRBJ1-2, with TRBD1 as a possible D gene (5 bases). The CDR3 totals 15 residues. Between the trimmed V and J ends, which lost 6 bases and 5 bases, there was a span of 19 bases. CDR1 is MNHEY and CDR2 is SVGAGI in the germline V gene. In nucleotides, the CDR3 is TGTGCCAGCAGCCTCGCTTCGGGGGTTCTATATGGCTACACCTTC. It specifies CASSLASGVLYGYTF.

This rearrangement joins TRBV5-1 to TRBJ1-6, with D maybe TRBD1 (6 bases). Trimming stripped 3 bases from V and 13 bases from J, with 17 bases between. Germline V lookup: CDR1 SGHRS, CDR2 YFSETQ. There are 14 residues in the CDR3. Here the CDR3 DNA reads TGCGCCAGCAGCTCCGGGACACCCGAGTCCCCCCTCCACTTT. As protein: CASSSGTPESPLHF.

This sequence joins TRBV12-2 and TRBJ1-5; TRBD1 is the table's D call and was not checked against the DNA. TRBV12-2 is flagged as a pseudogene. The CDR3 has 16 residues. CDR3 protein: CASRLQGQGSNQPQHF. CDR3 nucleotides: TGTGCAAGTCGCCTCCAGGGACAGGGCAGCAATCAGCCCCAGCATTTT.

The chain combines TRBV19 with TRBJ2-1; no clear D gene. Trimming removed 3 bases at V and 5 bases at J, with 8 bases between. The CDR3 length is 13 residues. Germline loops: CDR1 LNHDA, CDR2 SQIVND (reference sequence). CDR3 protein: CASSIGHDNEQFF. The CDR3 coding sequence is TGTGCCAGTAGTATTGGGCACGACAATGAGCAGTTCTTC.

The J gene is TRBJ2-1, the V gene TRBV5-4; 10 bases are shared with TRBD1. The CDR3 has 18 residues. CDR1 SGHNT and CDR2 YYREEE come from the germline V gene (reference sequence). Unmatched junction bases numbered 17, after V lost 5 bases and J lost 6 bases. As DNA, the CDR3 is TGTGCCAGCAGTAATTGGGCCCAGGCGGGACAGGGGCGCAATGAGCAGTTCTTC. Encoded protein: CASSNWAQAGQGRNEQFF. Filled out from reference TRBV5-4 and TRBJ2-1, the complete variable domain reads ETGVTQSPTHLIKTRGQQVTLRCSSQSGHNTVSWYQQALGQGPQFIFQYYREEENGRGNFPPRFSGLQFPNYSSELNVNALELDDSALYLCASSNWAQAGQGRNEQFFGPGTRLTVL.

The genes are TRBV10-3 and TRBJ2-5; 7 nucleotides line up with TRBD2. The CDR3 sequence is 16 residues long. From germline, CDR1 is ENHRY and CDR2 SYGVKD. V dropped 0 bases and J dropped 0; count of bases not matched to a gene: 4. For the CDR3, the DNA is TGTGCCATCAGTGAGTCCCGGGGAGGGTACCAAGAGACCCAGTACTTC. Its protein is CAISESRGGYQETQYF.